This passage covers 8 T cell receptor beta chains from one sample sequenced in a study of T cells in Graves' hyperthyroidism and ophthalmopathy. Amplified regions were TCR beta CDR3 sequences from RNA transcripts. The HTBI primer set was used in a first-round RT-PCR of the TCR CDR3. TCRdb called the multiplex PCR reads again in MiXCR, with one record for every CDR3 protein. The data hold 450,000 to 600,000 distinct CDR3 sequences, with around 13% observed a single time. Sample: blood. These receptors all come from a woman aged 40 to 50 with Graves' hyperthyroidism.

This clonotype showed up many times. V gene TRBV30 combines with J gene TRBJ2-2; weak D call: TRBD1 (5 bases). The V gene's germline CDR1 is GTSNPN and CDR2 SVGIG (reference sequence). Trimming pared 5 bases from V and 1 base from J, leaving 11 bases between. The CDR3 is 14 residues long. The CDR3 DNA sequence: TGTGCCTGGCTAGGACACGAGAACACCGGGGAGCTGTTTTTT. This translates into CAWLGHENTGELFF.

In this sample, this clonotype turned up a few times. This chain uses TRBV29-1 with TRBJ2-1; D is perhaps TRBD2 (6 bases). Germline assignment: CDR1 SQVTM and CDR2 ANQGSEA. The CDR3 extends over 15 amino acids. Trimming cost V 0 bases and J 3 bases, with 12 bases left between them. The CDR3 region has the DNA TGCAGCGTTGAAGAGGCGGGGACCAACTACAATGAGCAGTTCTTC. Its protein is CSVEEAGTNYNEQFF.

This clonotype was picked up many times. V and J are TRBV9 and TRBJ2-1; D is perhaps TRBD2 (5 bases). V lost 3 bases and J lost 8, with 15 bases in between. This CDR3 has 14 residues. Germline values: CDR1 SGDLS, CDR2 YYNGEE. DNA for the CDR3: TGTGCCAGCAGCGCCCGGGGAGAGGAGGATGAGCAGTTCTTC. Residues: CASSARGEEDEQFF.

This clonotype was seen at least ten times. The genes are TRBV7-9 and TRBJ2-3; TRBD2 matches at 13 bases. Germline CDR1 reads SEHNR; CDR2 reads FQNEAQ (reference sequence). This CDR3 contains 16 residues. The trim removed 3 bases at V and 3 bases at J, leaving 3 bases unmatched. CDR3 DNA: TGTGCCAGCAGCTTGGGGACTAGCGGGGAAACAGATACGCAGTATTTT. Encoded protein: CASSLGTSGETDTQYF.

This clonotype came up many times. J is TRBJ1-2 and V is TRBV2; D may be TRBD1 (5 bases). The germline V gene encodes CDR1 SNHLY and CDR2 FYNNEI. This CDR3 comprises 12 residues. The V end lost 3 bases, the J end lost 7 bases, and 9 bases lay between the germline ends. The DNA of the CDR3 is TGTGCCAGCAGTGATCAGGGATCTGGCTACACCTTC. It is translated as CASSDQGSGYTF.

Ten or more counts support this clonotype. This chain uses TRBV11-1 with TRBJ2-1; maybe TRBD1 (6 bases). Germline V gene lookup returns CDR1 SGHAT and CDR2 FQDESV (reference sequence). The V end was cut by 2 bases, the J end by 4 bases, with 18 bases between. The length of the CDR3 is 17 residues. CDR3 amino acids: CASSLILGGLRYNEQFF. CDR3 nucleotide sequence: TGTGCCAGCAGCTTAATTTTAGGGGGTCTCCGATACAATGAGCAGTTCTTC.

The rearrangement links TRBV6-6 to TRBJ2-1; TRBD1 agrees at 7 bases. The ends lost 0 bases at V and 1 base at J; junction bases unmatched: 3. The CDR3 consists of 16 residues. Germline V lookup: CDR1 MNHNY, CDR2 SVGAGI (reference sequence). The CDR3 spells CASSYSPGQSYNEQFF. The CDR3 region has the DNA TGTGCCAGCAGTTACTCCCCGGGACAGTCCTACAATGAGCAGTTCTTC.

This clonotype was picked up many times. The chain links TRBV2 to TRBJ1-2; 9 nucleotides match TRBD1. CDR1 and CDR2 from the germline V gene are SNHLY and FYNNEI. Trimming removed 6 bases from V and 5 bases from J; junction bases left unmatched: 13. The CDR3 sequence is 16 residues long. CDR3 region: CASSLTGGAGEYGYTF. CDR3 coding DNA: TGTGCCAGCAGCCTTACAGGGGGCGCAGGAGAATATGGCTACACCTTC.